This is a list of T cell receptor beta chains from one sample in a study of identical twins. TCRdb redid the calling of the 5' RACE reads with MiXCR, one entry per CDR3 protein. Among a few hundred thousand distinct CDR3 sequences, over 9.5% were seen once, and the ten largest hold about 4%. Separately, the same data were catalogued under a study of yellow fever vaccine responses in identical twins.

Sequenced input: memory (CD45RO+) T cells sorted from blood. The source of these receptors is a woman aged 18-30 years in good health. Both conserved end residues are trimmed from each CDR3. Each record gives: D gene, V gene, CDR3 length, CDR3 protein. D genes are given only for firm matches.

D gene: .
V gene: TRBV7-2
CDR3 length: 12
CDR3 protein: ASSQQGTNEKLF

D gene: .
V gene: TRBV6-4
CDR3 length: 11
CDR3 protein: ASSDGAEDTQY

D gene: .
V gene: TRBV5-1
CDR3 length: 13
CDR3 protein: ASSIGGDSNQPQH

D gene: .
V gene: TRBV6-5
CDR3 length: 13
CDR3 protein: ASSLASSGANVLT

D gene: .
V gene: TRBV20-1
CDR3 length: 12
CDR3 protein: SAPRGGSGNTIY

D gene: .
V gene: TRBV5-1
CDR3 length: 11
CDR3 protein: ASSLMVENIQY

D gene: .
V gene: TRBV6-1
CDR3 length: 13
CDR3 protein: ASRLQRDSQSEQY

D gene: .
V gene: TRBV28
CDR3 length: 12
CDR3 protein: ASSLNRAGNEQF

D gene: TRBD2
V gene: TRBV3-1
CDR3 length: 16
CDR3 protein: ASSQPPGTSGSNDTQY

D gene: .
V gene: TRBV10-3
CDR3 length: 14
CDR3 protein: AISDYFSGVQETQY

D gene: .
V gene: TRBV11-2
CDR3 length: 12
CDR3 protein: ASSPPQGEVTQY